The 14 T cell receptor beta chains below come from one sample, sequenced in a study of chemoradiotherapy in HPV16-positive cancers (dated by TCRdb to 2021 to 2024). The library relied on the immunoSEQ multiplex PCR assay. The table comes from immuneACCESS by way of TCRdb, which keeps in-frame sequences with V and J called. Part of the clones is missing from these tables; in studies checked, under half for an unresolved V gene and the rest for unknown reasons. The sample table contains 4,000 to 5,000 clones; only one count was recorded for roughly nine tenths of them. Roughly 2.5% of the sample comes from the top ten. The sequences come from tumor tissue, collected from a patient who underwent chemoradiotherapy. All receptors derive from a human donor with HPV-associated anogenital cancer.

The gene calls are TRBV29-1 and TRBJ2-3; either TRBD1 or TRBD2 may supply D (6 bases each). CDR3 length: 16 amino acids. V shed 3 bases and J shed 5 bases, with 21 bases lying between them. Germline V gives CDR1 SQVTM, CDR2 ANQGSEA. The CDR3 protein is CSVDGGQNRGLDTQYF. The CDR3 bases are TGCAGCGTTGATGGGGGGCAGAATAGGGGATTAGATACGCAGTATTTT.

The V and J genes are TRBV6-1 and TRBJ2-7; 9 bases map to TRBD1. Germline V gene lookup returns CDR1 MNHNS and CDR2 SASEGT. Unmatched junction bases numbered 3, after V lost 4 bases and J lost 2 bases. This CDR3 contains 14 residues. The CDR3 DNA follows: TGTGCCAGCAGTGGAAGACAGGGGGCCTACGAGCAGTACGTC. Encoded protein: CASSGRQGAYEQYV.

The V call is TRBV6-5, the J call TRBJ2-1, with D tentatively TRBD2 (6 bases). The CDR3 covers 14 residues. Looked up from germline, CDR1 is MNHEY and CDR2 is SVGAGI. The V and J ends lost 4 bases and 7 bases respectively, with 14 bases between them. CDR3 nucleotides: TGTGCCAGCAGTTTCGCGGAGGGGCCAAATGAGCAGTTCTTC. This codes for CASSFAEGPNEQFF.

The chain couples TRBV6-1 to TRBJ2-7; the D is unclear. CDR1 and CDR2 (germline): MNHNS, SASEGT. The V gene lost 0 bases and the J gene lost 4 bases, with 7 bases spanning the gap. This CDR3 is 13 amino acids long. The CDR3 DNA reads TGTGCCAGCAGTGAAGCGCATAGTTACGAGCAGTACTTC. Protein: CASSEAHSYEQYF.

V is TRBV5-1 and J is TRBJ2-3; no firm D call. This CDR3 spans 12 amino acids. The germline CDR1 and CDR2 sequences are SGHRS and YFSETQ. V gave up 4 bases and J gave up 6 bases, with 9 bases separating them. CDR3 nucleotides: TGCGCCAGCAGCGAACAGAGGGATACGCAGTATTTT. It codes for CASSEQRDTQYF.

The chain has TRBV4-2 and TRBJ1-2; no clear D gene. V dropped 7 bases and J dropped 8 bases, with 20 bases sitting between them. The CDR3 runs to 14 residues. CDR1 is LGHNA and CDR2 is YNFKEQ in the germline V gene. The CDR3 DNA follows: TGTGCCAGCACACACGATACATCCAGGAGGGGCTACACCTTC. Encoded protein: CASTHDTSRRGYTF.

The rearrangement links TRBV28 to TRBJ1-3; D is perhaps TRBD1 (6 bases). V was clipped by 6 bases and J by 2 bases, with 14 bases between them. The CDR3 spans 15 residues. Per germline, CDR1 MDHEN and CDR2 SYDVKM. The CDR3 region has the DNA TGTGCCAGCAGAGACCAACGGACAGCTGGAAACACCATATATTTT. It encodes CASRDQRTAGNTIYF.

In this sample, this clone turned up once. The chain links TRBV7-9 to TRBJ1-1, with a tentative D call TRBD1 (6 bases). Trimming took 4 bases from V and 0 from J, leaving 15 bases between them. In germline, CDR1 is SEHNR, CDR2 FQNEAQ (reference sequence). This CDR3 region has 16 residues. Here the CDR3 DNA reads TGTGCCAGCAGCTACAACAGGGCTCCTATGAACACTGAAGCTTTCTTT. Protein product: CASSYNRAPMNTEAFF.

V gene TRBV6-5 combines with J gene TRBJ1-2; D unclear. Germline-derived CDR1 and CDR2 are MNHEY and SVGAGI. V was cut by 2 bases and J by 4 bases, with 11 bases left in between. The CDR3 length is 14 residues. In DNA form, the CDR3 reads TGTGCCAGCAGTTACCGACCGGGCCCCTATGGCTACACCTTC. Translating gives CASSYRPGPYGYTF.

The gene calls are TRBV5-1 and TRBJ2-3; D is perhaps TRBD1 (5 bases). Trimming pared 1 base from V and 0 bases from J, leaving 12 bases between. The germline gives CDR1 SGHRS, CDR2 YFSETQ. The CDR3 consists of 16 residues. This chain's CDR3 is CASSLTGGYSTDTQYF. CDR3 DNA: TGCGCCAGCAGCTTGACAGGCGGCTATAGCACAGATACGCAGTATTTT.

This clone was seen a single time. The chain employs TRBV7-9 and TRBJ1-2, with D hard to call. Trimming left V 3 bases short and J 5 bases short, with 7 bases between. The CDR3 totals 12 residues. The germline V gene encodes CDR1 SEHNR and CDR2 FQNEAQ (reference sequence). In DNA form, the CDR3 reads TGTGCCAGCAGCTTTGAAGAGTATGGCTACACCTTC. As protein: CASSFEEYGYTF.

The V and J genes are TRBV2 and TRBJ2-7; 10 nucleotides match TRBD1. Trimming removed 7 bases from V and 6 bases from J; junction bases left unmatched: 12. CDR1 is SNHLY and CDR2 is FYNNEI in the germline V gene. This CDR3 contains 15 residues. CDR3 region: CASTNLRDRGAEQYF. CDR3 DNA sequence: TGTGCCAGCACCAACCTCCGGGACAGGGGCGCCGAGCAGTACTTC. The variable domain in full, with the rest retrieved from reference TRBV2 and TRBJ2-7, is EPEVTQTPSHQVTQMGQEVILRCVPISNHLYFYWYRQILGQKVEFLVSFYNNEISEKSEIFDDQFSVERPDGSNFTLKIRSTKLEDSAMYFCASTNLRDRGAEQYFGPGTRLTVT.

The CDR3 reads CSVEDPPSVTEAFF. In DNA form, the CDR3 reads TGCAGCGTTGAAGATCCCCCTTCGGTCACTGAAGCTTTCTTT. The gene calls are TRBV29-1 and TRBJ1-1, with D unclear. The V gene lost 0 bases and the J gene lost 4 bases, with 12 bases spanning the gap. The CDR3 contains 14 residues. Per the germline V gene, CDR1 is SQVTM and CDR2 is ANQGSEA.

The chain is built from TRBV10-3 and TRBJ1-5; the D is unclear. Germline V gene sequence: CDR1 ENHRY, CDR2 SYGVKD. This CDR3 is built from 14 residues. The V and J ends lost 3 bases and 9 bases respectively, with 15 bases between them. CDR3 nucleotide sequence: TGTGCCATCAGTGACCCTGATGGATGGCCGCCCCAGCATTTT. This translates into CAISDPDGWPPQHF.